Listed below are T cell receptor beta chains from one sample, sequenced in a study. TCRdb re-derived calls from the 5' RACE reads in MiXCR, one entry per CDR3 protein. Counted here are some 57,000 distinct CDR3 sequences, about 15% occurring once; the ten biggest clones make up 2% to 2.5%. Sequenced sample: naive CD4+ T cells sorted from blood. The origin of the receptors is a female donor with breast cancer. Both conserved end residues are part of each CDR3. The order of the fields is V gene, D gene, J gene, clone size, CDR3 protein, CDR3 DNA. D genes are given only for firm matches. Not all rows give a size; the values are once, few, many and, for expanded clones, a class.

TRBV5-1,NA,TRBJ2-4,few,CASSLKPPGRRNIQYF,TGCGCCAGCAGCTTGAAACCCCCGGGACGAAGAAACATTCAGTACTTC
TRBV3-1,NA,TRBJ1-6,NA,CASSQFVGESPLHF,TGTGCCAGCAGCCAATTCGTGGGGGAGTCACCCCTCCACTTT
TRBV6-5,NA,TRBJ1-6,few,CASSRTDNSPLHF,TGTGCCAGCAGTCGGACAGATAATTCACCCCTCCACTTT
TRBV9,NA,TRBJ1-2,many,CASSVGQGNYGYTF,TGTGCCAGCAGCGTTGGCCAGGGGAACTATGGCTACACCTTC
TRBV5-1,TRBD2,TRBJ2-3,few,CASSLGLAGDTQYF,TGCGCCAGCAGCTTGGGACTAGCGGGAGATACGCAGTATTTT
TRBV7-2,TRBD2,TRBJ2-1,many,CASSLDTGGYNEQFF,TGTGCCAGCAGCTTAGACACGGGGGGCTACAATGAGCAGTTCTTC
TRBV24-1,NA,TRBJ2-2,NA,CAIRSPNTGELFF,TGTGCCATCCGCAGCCCGAACACCGGGGAGCTGTTTTTT
TRBV6-5,NA,TRBJ2-5,few,CASSRRTFQETQYF,TGTGCCAGCAGTCGGCGGACATTCCAAGAGACCCAGTACTTC
TRBV28,NA,TRBJ1-6,NA,CASRGGGNSPLRF,TGTGCCAGCAGGGGGGGGGGGAATTCACCCCTCCGCTTT
TRBV7-6,NA,TRBJ2-1,NA,CASSQTGNEQFF,TGTGCCAGCAGCCAAACAGGGAATGAGCAGTTCTTC
TRBV7-2,NA,TRBJ2-5,few,CASSLELLGEGTQYF,TGTGCCAGCAGCTTAGAGTTACTCGGGGAAGGGACCCAGTACTTC
TRBV4-2,NA,TRBJ2-5,NA,CASSQGNGGGQETQYF,TGTGCCAGCAGCCAAGGGAATGGGGGAGGCCAAGAGACCCAGTACTTC
TRBV20-1,NA,TRBJ2-1,few,CSARDVRRVGGNEQFF,TGCAGTGCTAGAGACGTCAGGCGGGTCGGGGGCAATGAGCAGTTCTTC
TRBV24-1,NA,TRBJ2-1,once,CATSDWGSRSSYNEQFF,TGTGCCACCAGTGATTGGGGGAGCAGGAGCTCCTACAATGAGCAGTTCTTC
TRBV29-1,NA,TRBJ1-4,many,CSASGRYEKLFF,TGCAGCGCCTCCGGCCGATATGAAAAACTGTTTTTT
TRBV5-1,NA,TRBJ2-5,NA,CASSSPLGEETQDF,TGCGCCAGCAGCTCCCCCCTGGGGGAAGAGACCCAGGACTTC
TRBV7-2,NA,TRBJ2-7,many,CASSLAREYEQYF,TGTGCCAGCAGCTTAGCCCGAGAATACGAGCAGTACTTC
TRBV5-4,TRBD2,TRBJ2-1,few,CASSSGTTGGNEQFF,TGTGCCAGCAGCTCCGGGACCACGGGAGGGAATGAGCAGTTCTTC
TRBV6-2/TRBV6-3,NA,TRBJ1-1,few,CASRDGPEAFF,TGTGCCAGCCGGGACGGTCCTGAAGCTTTCTTT
TRBV7-2,TRBD1,TRBJ2-4,NA,CASSPGQGAYIQYF,TGTGCCAGCAGCCCCGGACAGGGGGCATACATTCAGTACTTC
TRBV7-2,TRBD2,TRBJ2-1,NA,CASGTGLSYNEQFF,TGTGCCAGCGGAACGGGACTATCCTACAATGAGCAGTTCTTC
TRBV9,NA,TRBJ1-2,few,CASSVATGLDGYTF,TGTGCCAGCAGCGTAGCTACAGGCTTGGATGGCTACACCTTC
TRBV11-3,TRBD1,TRBJ2-2,few,CASSSPGQAPIANTGELFF,TGTGCCAGCAGCTCCCCGGGACAGGCTCCTATCGCGAACACCGGGGAGCTGTTTTTT
TRBV4-2,NA,TRBJ2-1,NA,CASSQYRLAASPEQFF,TGTGCCAGCAGCCAATATCGCCTAGCCGCCTCCCCAGAGCAGTTCTTC
TRBV20-1,NA,TRBJ2-3,few,CSASRAADTQYF,TGCAGTGCTTCGAGGGCCGCAGATACGCAGTATTTT
TRBV24-1,TRBD1,TRBJ2-5,NA,CATSEGQGAGQETQYF,TGTGCCACCAGTGAGGGACAGGGGGCAGGGCAAGAGACCCAGTACTTC
TRBV30,NA,TRBJ2-3,NA,CAWSVGNADTQYF,TGTGCCTGGAGTGTAGGGAACGCGGATACGCAGTATTTT
TRBV20-1,NA,TRBJ2-7,few,CSARAPIYEQYF,TGCAGTGCTAGGGCACCCATCTACGAGCAGTACTTC
TRBV3-1,TRBD1,TRBJ1-5,few,CASSHGQGAGQPQHF,TGTGCCAGCAGCCACGGGCAGGGGGCGGGCCAGCCCCAGCATTTT
TRBV3-1,NA,TRBJ2-7,few,CASSWNEEQYF,TGTGCCAGCAGCTGGAACGAAGAGCAGTACTTC
TRBV7-2,TRBD1,TRBJ1-1,many,CASSRTGGTEAFF,TGTGCCAGCAGCCGGACAGGAGGCACTGAAGCTTTCTTT
TRBV5-1,TRBD2,TRBJ2-1,few,CASSVGRAGNEQFF,TGCGCCAGCAGCGTCGGGAGGGCCGGGAATGAGCAGTTCTTC
TRBV12-3/TRBV12-4,NA,TRBJ2-1,few,CASSSPPGGAGSYNEQFF,TGTGCCAGCAGTTCGCCCCCCGGAGGGGCGGGCTCCTACAATGAGCAGTTCTTC
TRBV5-1,NA,TRBJ1-1,few,CASSLSVGTEAFF,TGCGCCAGCAGCTTGAGTGTGGGGACTGAAGCTTTCTTT
TRBV20-1,TRBD1,TRBJ1-1,few,CSARQGDTEAFF,TGCAGTGCCCGACAGGGGGACACTGAAGCTTTCTTT
TRBV20-1,TRBD1,TRBJ1-5,NA,CSAWAGQGDQPQHF,TGCAGTGCCTGGGCGGGACAGGGAGATCAGCCCCAGCATTTT
TRBV7-2,NA,TRBJ2-7,NA,CASSRRDYEQYF,TGTGCCAGCAGCCGACGGGACTACGAGCAGTACTTC
TRBV5-1,NA,TRBJ1-5,few,CASSRTPENQPQHF,TGCGCCAGCAGCCGGACACCTGAAAATCAGCCCCAGCATTTT
TRBV4-2,NA,TRBJ1-3,many,CASSQDPDPRNTIYF,TGTGCCAGCAGCCAAGATCCGGACCCACGAAACACCATATATTTT
TRBV24-1,NA,TRBJ1-5,few,CATRTRLGNQPQHF,TGTGCCACCAGGACTCGGTTGGGCAATCAGCCCCAGCATTTT
TRBV12-3/TRBV12-4,TRBD1,TRBJ1-6,many,CASSLQGNNSPLHF,TGTGCCAGCAGTCTACAGGGGAACAATTCACCCCTCCACTTT
TRBV28,NA,TRBJ1-2,few,CASSPHSQGYGYTF,TGTGCCAGCAGTCCTCATTCCCAGGGTTATGGCTACACCTTC
TRBV28,NA,TRBJ1-2,NA,CASRKDLRGYTF,TGTGCCAGCAGAAAGGATTTGAGGGGCTACACCTTC
TRBV5-1,NA,TRBJ2-7,NA,CASTPNWGVGEQYF,TGCGCCAGCACTCCCAATTGGGGCGTGGGCGAGCAGTACTTC
TRBV6-1,NA,TRBJ2-7,many,CASITGPVSYEQYF,TGTGCCAGCATTACAGGTCCCGTCTCCTACGAGCAGTACTTC
TRBV5-1,TRBD1,TRBJ1-6,NA,CASSLGQGRSGSPLHF,TGCGCCAGCAGCCTGGGACAGGGCCGATCTGGCTCACCCCTCCACTTT
TRBV4-1,NA,TRBJ2-1,many,CASSQVSNEQFF,TGCGCCAGCAGCCAAGTGAGTAACGAGCAGTTCTTC
TRBV6-7,TRBD2,TRBJ2-1,NA,CASSPPGLAGTTYNEQFF,TGTGCCAGCAGTCCCCCCGGACTAGCGGGGACAACCTACAATGAGCAGTTCTTC
TRBV20-1,NA,TRBJ1-4,NA,CSANSQGFVTNEKLFF,TGCAGTGCTAACTCTCAGGGGTTTGTAACTAATGAAAAACTGTTTTTT
TRBV5-1,NA,TRBJ1-4,NA,CASSLYGRINDKLFF,TGCGCCAGCAGCTTGTATGGCAGGATTAATGACAAACTGTTTTTT
TRBV3-1,NA,TRBJ1-4,few,CASSLGAAFNEKLFF,TGTGCCAGCAGCCTGGGGGCAGCATTTAATGAAAAACTGTTTTTT
TRBV3-1,NA,TRBJ2-1,NA,CASSREVGPYEEQFF,TGTGCCAGCAGCCGAGAGGTCGGACCGTACGAGGAGCAGTTCTTC
TRBV7-8,NA,TRBJ2-7,NA,CASSLVERLRSSYEQYF,TGTGCCAGCAGCTTAGTGGAACGTCTCCGGAGCTCCTACGAGCAGTACTTC
TRBV12-3/TRBV12-4,NA,TRBJ1-1,few,CASSSAVNTEAFF,TGTGCCAGCAGTTCTGCGGTCAACACTGAAGCTTTCTTT
TRBV29-1,TRBD1,TRBJ1-1,few,CSVATGQTEAFF,TGCAGCGTTGCGACAGGGCAAACTGAAGCTTTCTTT
TRBV7-9,NA,TRBJ2-1,NA,CASSATGTRGLEQFF,TGTGCCAGCAGCGCTACAGGGACAAGGGGCCTTGAGCAGTTCTTC
TRBV12-3/TRBV12-4,NA,TRBJ1-3,NA,CASSFVCVSGNTIYF,TGTGCCAGCAGTTTCGTCTGTGTTTCTGGAAACACCATATATTTT